This T cell receptor (beta chain) was captured in a study of beta chain features in type 1 diabetes. Sorting that relied on CD45RO/CCR7/CD25/CD127/CD95/CD27 yielded CD4+ naive, central memory, regulatory and stem cell-like memory cells. This clone was observed a few times. The trim removed 4 bases at V and 7 bases at J, leaving 15 bases unmatched. This CDR3 comprises 16 residues. CDR1 and CDR2 (germline): SGHTA, FQGNSA. The investigators reverse transcribed all of the isolated RNA, so they sequenced expressed TCRB transcripts. Only in-frame clones appear in the TCRdb table, and some are missing; sequencing was by immunoSEQ multiplex PCR. The sample yields 350,000 to 400,000 clones, around 16% seen once.

Sequenced: naive CD4+ T cells from blood. The clonotype comes from a woman aged 18 to 35 in good health. V is TRBV7-2 and J is TRBJ2-5, with 7 bases fitting TRBD2. CDR3 coding DNA: TGTGCCAGCAGCTCGGGGGGAGCGGGCCCGCAGGGGACCCAGTACTTC. Translating gives CASSSGGAGPQGTQYF. Drawing the rest from reference TRBV7-2 and TRBJ2-5, the complete variable domain is GAGVSQSPSNKVTEKGKDVELRCDPISGHTALYWYRQSLGQGLEFLIYFQGNSAPDKSGLPSDRFSAERTGGSVSTLTIQRTQQEDSAVYLCASSSGGAGPQGTQYFGPGTRLLVL.